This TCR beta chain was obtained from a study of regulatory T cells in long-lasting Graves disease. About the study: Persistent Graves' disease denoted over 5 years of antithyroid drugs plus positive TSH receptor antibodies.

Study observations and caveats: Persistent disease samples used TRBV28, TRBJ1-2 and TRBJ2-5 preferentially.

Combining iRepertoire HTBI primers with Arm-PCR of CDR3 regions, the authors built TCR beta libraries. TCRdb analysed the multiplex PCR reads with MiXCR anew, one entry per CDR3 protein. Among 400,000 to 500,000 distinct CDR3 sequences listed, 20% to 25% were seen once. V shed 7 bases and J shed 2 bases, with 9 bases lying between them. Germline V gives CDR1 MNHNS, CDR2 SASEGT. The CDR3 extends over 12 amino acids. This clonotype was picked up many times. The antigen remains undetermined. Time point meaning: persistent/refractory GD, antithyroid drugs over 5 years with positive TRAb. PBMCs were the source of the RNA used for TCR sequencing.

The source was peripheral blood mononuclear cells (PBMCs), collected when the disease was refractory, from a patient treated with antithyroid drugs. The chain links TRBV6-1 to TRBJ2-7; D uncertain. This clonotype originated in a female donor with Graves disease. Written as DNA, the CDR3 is TGTGCCAGCATGGATTTTGCCTACGAGCAGTACTTC. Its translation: CASMDFAYEQYF.